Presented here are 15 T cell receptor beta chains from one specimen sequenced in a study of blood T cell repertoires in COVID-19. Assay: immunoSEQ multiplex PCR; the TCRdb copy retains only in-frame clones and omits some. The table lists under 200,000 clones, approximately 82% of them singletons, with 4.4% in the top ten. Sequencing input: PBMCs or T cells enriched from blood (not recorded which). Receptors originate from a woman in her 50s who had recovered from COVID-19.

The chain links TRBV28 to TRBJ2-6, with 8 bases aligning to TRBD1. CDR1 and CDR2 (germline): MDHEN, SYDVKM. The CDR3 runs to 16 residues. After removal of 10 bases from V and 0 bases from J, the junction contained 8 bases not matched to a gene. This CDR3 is CATDRGSPSGANVLTF. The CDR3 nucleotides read TGTGCCACCGACAGGGGTTCACCCTCTGGGGCCAACGTCCTGACTTTC.

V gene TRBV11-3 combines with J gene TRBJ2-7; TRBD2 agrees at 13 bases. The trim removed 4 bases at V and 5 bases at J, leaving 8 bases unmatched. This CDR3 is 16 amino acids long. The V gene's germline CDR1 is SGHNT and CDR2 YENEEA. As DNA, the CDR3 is TGTGCCAGCAGCTCGAGAACTAGCGGGAGGGGCCACGAGCAGTACGTC. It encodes CASSSRTSGRGHEQYV.

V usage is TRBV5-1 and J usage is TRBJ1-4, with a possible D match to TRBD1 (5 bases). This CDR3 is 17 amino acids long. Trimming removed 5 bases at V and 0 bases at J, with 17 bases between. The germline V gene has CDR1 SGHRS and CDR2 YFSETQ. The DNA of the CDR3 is TGCGCCAGCAGTTATGGGCCTCAGGGCACAACTAATGAAAAACTGTTTTTT. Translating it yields CASSYGPQGTTNEKLFF.

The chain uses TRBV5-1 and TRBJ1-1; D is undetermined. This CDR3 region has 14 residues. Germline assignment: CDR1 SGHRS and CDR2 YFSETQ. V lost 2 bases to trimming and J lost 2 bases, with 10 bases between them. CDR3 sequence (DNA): TGCGCCAGCAGCTTAGGCAGCGAAAACACTGAAGCTTTCTTT. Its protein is CASSLGSENTEAFF. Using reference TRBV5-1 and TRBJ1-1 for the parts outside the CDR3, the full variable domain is KAGVTQTPRYLIKTRGQQVTLSCSPISGHRSVSWYQQTPGQGLQFLFEYFSETQRNKGNFPGRFSGRQFSNSRSEMNVSTLELGDSALYLCASSLGSENTEAFFGQGTRLTVV.

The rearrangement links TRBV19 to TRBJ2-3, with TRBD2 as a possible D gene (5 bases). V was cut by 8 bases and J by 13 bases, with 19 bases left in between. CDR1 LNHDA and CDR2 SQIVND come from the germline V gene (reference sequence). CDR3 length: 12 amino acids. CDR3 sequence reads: CASAQEFGVEYF. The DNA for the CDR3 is TGTGCCAGTGCTCAGGAGTTCGGGGTCGAGTATTTT.

The CDR3 region is CASSLTPPPNTEAFF. Here the CDR3 DNA reads TGTGCCAGCAGCCTTACACCTCCTCCGAACACTGAAGCTTTCTTT. The chain has TRBV7-9 and TRBJ1-1; D is unresolved. Trimming pared 5 bases from V and 1 base from J, leaving 14 bases between. CDR1 SEHNR and CDR2 FQNEAQ come from the germline V gene (reference sequence). The CDR3 contains 15 residues.

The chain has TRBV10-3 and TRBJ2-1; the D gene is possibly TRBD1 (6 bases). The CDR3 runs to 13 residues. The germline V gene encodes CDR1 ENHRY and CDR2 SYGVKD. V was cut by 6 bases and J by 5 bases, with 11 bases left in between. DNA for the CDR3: TGTGCCATCAGAGTGTCAGGGGACAATGAGCAGTTCTTC. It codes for CAIRVSGDNEQFF.

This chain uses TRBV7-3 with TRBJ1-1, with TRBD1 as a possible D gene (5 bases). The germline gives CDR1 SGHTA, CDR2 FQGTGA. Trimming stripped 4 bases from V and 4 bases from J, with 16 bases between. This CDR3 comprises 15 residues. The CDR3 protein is CASSSQPHGGTEAFF. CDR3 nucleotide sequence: TGTGCCAGCAGCTCCCAACCGCACGGGGGCACTGAAGCTTTCTTT. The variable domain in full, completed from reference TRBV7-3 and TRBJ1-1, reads GAGVSQTPSNKVTEKGKYVELRCDPISGHTALYWYRQSLGQGPEFLIYFQGTGAADDSGLPNDRFFAVRPEGSVSTLKIQRTERGDSAVYLCASSSQPHGGTEAFFGQGTRLTVV.

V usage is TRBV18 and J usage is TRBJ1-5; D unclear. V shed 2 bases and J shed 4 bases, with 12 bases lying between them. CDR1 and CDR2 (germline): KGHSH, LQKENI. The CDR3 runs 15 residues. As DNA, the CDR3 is TGTGCCAGCTCACCAGCTTTACAAGCGAATCAGCCCCAGCATTTT. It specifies CASSPALQANQPQHF.

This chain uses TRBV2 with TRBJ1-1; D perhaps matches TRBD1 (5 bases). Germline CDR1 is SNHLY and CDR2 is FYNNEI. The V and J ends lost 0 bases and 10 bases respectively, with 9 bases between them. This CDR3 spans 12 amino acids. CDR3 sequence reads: CASSEARRGAFF. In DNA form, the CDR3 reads TGTGCCAGCAGTGAAGCCCGAAGGGGAGCTTTCTTT.

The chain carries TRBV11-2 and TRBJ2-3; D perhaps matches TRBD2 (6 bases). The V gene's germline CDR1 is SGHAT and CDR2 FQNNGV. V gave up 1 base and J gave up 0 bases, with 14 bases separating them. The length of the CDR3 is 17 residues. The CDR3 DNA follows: TGTGCCAGCAGCTTAGGGACGACGGCGGGGAGCACAGATACGCAGTATTTT. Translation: CASSLGTTAGSTDTQYF.

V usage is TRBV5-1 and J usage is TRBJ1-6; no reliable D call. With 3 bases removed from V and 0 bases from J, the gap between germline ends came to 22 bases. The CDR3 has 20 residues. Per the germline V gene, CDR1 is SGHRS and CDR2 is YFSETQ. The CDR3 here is CASSSSLLPQVGSYNSPLHF. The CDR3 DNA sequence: TGCGCCAGCAGCTCCTCTCTACTCCCCCAAGTCGGCTCCTATAATTCACCCCTCCACTTT.

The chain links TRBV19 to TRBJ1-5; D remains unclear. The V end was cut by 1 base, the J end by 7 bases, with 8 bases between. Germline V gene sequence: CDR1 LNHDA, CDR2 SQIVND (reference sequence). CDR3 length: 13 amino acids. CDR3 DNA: TGTGCCAGTAGTATAGGACGGGGACAGCCCCAGCATTTT. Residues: CASSIGRGQPQHF.

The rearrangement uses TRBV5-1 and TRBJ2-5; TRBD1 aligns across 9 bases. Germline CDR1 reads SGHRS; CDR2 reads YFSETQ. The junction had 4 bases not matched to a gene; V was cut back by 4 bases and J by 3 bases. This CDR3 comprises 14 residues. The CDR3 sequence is CASSLDRGEETQYF. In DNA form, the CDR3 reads TGCGCCAGCAGCCTGGACAGGGGAGAAGAGACCCAGTACTTC. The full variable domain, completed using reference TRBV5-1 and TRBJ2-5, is KAGVTQTPRYLIKTRGQQVTLSCSPISGHRSVSWYQQTPGQGLQFLFEYFSETQRNKGNFPGRFSGRQFSNSRSEMNVSTLELGDSALYLCASSLDRGEETQYFGPGTRLLVL.

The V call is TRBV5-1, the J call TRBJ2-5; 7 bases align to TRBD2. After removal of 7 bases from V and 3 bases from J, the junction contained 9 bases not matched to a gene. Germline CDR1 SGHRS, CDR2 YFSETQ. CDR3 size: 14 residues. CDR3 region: CASASGGREETQYF. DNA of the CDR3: TGCGCCAGCGCCAGTGGGGGGAGGGAAGAGACCCAGTACTTC.